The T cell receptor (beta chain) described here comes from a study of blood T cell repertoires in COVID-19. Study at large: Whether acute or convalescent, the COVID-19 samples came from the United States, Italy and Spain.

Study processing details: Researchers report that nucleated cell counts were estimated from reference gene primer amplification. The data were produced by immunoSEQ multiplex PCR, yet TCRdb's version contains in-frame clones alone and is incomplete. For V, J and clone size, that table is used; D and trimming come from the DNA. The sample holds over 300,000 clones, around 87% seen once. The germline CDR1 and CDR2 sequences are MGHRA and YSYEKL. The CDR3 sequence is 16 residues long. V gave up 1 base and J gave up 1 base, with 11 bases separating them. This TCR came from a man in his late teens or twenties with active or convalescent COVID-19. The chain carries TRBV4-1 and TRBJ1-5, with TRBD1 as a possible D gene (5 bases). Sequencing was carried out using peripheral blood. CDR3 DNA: TGCGCCAGCAGCCAAGGCGGGGGATGGAGCAATCAGCCCCAGCATTTT. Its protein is CASSQGGGWSNQPQHF.